This TCR beta chain was identified during a study of beta chain features in type 1 diabetes. Whole-study context: Age, gender and cell yields were alike across patients and healthy donors.

The CDR3 runs 13 residues. Germline values: CDR1 MDHEN, CDR2 SYDVKM. V was trimmed by 4 bases and J by 3 bases, leaving 10 bases between them. Every donor had blood drawn once into heparin, roughly 0.11 L on average. This clone has only a few counts. cDNA synthesis used the whole RNA isolate, giving expressed TCRB sequences. The repertoire was sequenced with immunoSEQ multiplex PCR; TCRdb's copy has only in-frame clones and lacks some. Of about 220,000 clones in the sample, roughly 11% were seen once. The specimen was central memory CD4+ T cells from blood. This receptor was taken from a man between 18 and 29 years old in good health. The chain uses TRBV28 and TRBJ2-7, with D hard to call. Written as DNA, the CDR3 is TGTGCCAGCAGTTCCGTGGTGAGCTACGAGCAGTACTTC. The encoded protein is CASSSVVSYEQYF.